This T cell receptor beta chain appears in the sequencing data of a study of blood T cell repertoires in COVID-19. At the level of the study: From T cells, B-cell-depleted T cells, or PBMCs came the material, which was cDNA or gDNA.

Looked up from germline, CDR1 is SGHTA and CDR2 is FQGNSA. The CDR3 has 13 residues. The V end was cut by 1 base, the J end by 7 bases, with 10 bases between. In the original workflow: The authors estimated nucleated cell counts from reference gene primer amplification. Method: immunoSEQ multiplex PCR; TCRdb's copy keeps in-frame clones and lacks some. The V and J calls and clone size come from that table; D and trimming were worked out from the DNA. The profile shows about 75,000 clones, more than 70% of them singletons. The receptor comes from a human donor in a cohort sampled during active COVID-19. The V call is TRBV7-2, the J call TRBJ1-1; D call uncertain. The sequencing sample was made of peripheral blood. CDR3: CASSLGGSGEAFF. The CDR3, as DNA: TGTGCCAGCAGCTTAGGAGGGTCAGGTGAAGCTTTCTTT.